This T cell receptor beta chain was sequenced in a study of control samples from healthy donors and cancer patients. The V end lost 5 bases, the J end lost 4 bases, and 8 bases lay between the germline ends. Germline CDR1 SGHVS, CDR2 FQNEAQ. The CDR3 sequence is 12 residues long. Some clones are missing from TCRdb's copy, which holds only in-frame ones; the method was immunoSEQ multiplex PCR. Altogether about 98,000 clones are present, around three quarters being singletons, with the ten largest covering over 9.5%. The rearrangement uses TRBV7-8 and TRBJ2-5, with a weak D call TRBD1 (5 bases). Material: blood. This TCR derives from a woman under 40 in good health. This chain's CDR3 is CASSPGSETQYF. The DNA of the CDR3 is TGTGCCAGCAGCCCAGGGTCAGAGACCCAGTACTTC.